The count of the clone carrying this TCR beta chain is one. Its matching antigen is unknown. This CDR3 spans 14 amino acids. Between the trimmed V and J ends, which lost 1 base and 0 bases, there was a span of 4 bases. Germline V CDR1 and CDR2: MGHRA, YSYEKL. Only CD45RO-negative cells positively selected for CCR7 counted as naive CD8 cells, so terminally differentiated effector memory CD45RA+ cells were excluded. The data derive from a study of shared clonotypes between healthy human individuals. Across the whole study: Participating donors consisted of two women and a few men aged 18 to 49. Study results and caveats: With several donors compared, around 4.7% of naive CD4 clonotypes were shared.

Each PCR replicate from the sorted subsets contained around 200 ng DNA, which is tens of thousands of T cell genomes. Profiled with immunoSEQ multiplex PCR; TCRdb holds only in-frame clones, not every one. The table lists about 580,000 clones, more than 95% of them singletons. The sequence was collected from a man younger than 40 in good health. The rearrangement uses TRBV4-1 and TRBJ1-3, with no clear D. The specimen sequenced was naive CD8+ T cells sorted from blood. The CDR3 region is CASSQGYSGNTIYF. The DNA for the CDR3 is TGCGCCAGCAGCCAAGGGTACTCTGGAAACACCATATATTTT.